This T cell receptor (beta chain) emerged from a study of Graves' ophthalmopathy and Graves' hyperthyroidism. Looked up from germline, CDR1 is SGHAT and CDR2 is FQNNGV. The CDR3 spans 15 residues. V gave up 5 bases and J gave up 1 base; unmatched junction bases: 6. TCR beta CDR3 regions were amplified from RNA transcripts. First-round RT-PCR with HTBI primers preceded a second-round multiplex PCR. Via MiXCR, TCRdb re-called the multiplex PCR reads, giving one row per CDR3 protein. The sample lists under 800,000 distinct CDR3 sequences; about 20% were seen once. This clonotype was found many times. The chain has TRBV11-2 and TRBJ2-5, with TRBD1 matching 8 bases. This TCR was sampled from a woman aged 18-35 years with stable Graves' hyperthyroidism. Some clones in this sample may be carry-over from other donors' samples. The sequenced material came from peripheral blood. The CDR3 nucleotides are TGTGCCAGCAGCCCGGGACAGGAAATCCAAGAGACCCAGTACTTC. Its protein product is CASSPGQEIQETQYF.